This T cell receptor beta chain was captured by sequencing in a study of blood T cell repertoires in COVID-19 (dated by TCRdb to about 2020). As for the study more broadly: The collaborator samples originated in the United States, Italy and Spain and spanned the acute and convalescent phases of COVID-19. A freely available public database, intended as a resource for researchers studying the immune response to SARS-CoV-2, is where the repertoires were released. The material from the prospective study consisted of cDNA or gDNA derived from T cells, B-cell-depleted T cells, or PBMCs. A de-identified subject ID, COVID-19 status, age in years and sex were almost always included in the sample metadata. Subjects who had been exposed to COVID-19, were actively infected with it, or had recovered from it provided the deeply sampled blood TCRbeta repertoires that made up the dataset. Samples were obtained from the ongoing ImmuneRACE study (first 160 participants) and from some 1,200 subjects provided by 6 global collaborators. HLA class I and class II types, where available, came from metadata supplied by the sample provider rather than from assay-based typing.

This clone was detected only a few times. What this receptor recognizes is not known. No much larger clone exists at a distance of one base, and base qualities are not known. The CDR3 starts with the cysteine, ends with the phenylalanine, and has 12 residues. The retained sequence is limited to the CDR3, 36 bases, with the frame set at the first base. CDR1 and CDR2 (MDHEN, SYDVKM) derive from the germline V gene. V is clipped by 6 bases and J by 8 bases, and the sequence between their germline boundaries is 11 bases long. Each collaborating institution followed its own protocols to collect whole blood in K2EDTA tubes. For TCRbeta analysis, collaborator samples were shipped as frozen whole blood, as isolated PBMCs, or as DNA extracted from either sample type. TCRbeta CDR3 regions were amplified from genomic DNA by means of the immunoSEQ Assay, a bias-controlled multiplex PCR. The authors processed their data as follows. The number of nucleated cells in each sample was estimated by amplification of reference gene primers within the assay. To quantify the absolute abundance of each unique TCRbeta CDR3 rearrangement, sequence reads were collapsed and filtered. For each sample, productive Simpson clonality was calculated as the square root of Simpson's diversity index across productive rearrangements. Held by TCRdb, this immuneACCESS table contains in-frame sequences only and omits some clones. Under half of the omission traces to an unresolved V gene where checked; the cause of the rest is unknown. V and J calls and clone size are those listed in that table; D and trimming were worked out from the DNA. This sample comprises 70,000 to 85,000 clones, more than 75% of them detected only once. About 10% of the sample comes from the top ten.

The paper's findings and limits, for the study overall: Clinical and demographic metadata were provided uncurated, with the amount varying by source and participant.

The specimen sequenced was peripheral blood. This receptor was obtained from a man between 60 and 75 years old with acute or convalescent COVID-19. The V and J segments used are TRBV28 and TRBJ2-1; the D gene cannot be named for sure. The nucleotide sequence is given as TGTGCCAGCAGCTATAATACGTATGAGCAGTTCTTC. Protein translation: CASSYNTYEQFF.